The rows below give T cell receptor beta chains drawn from one sample of a study of blood T cell repertoires in COVID-19. Here immunoSEQ multiplex PCR was the method, and the copy in TCRdb shows in-frame clones only, minus some. Of 100,000 to 150,000 clones listed, 80% to 85% are singletons. What was sequenced was peripheral blood. Every receptor here comes from a young woman who had recovered from COVID-19. Each CDR3 is given with its conserved first and last residue. Each record gives: D gene, J gene, V gene, CDR3 protein. A D gene is named only where the DNA matches it firmly.

NA,TRBJ2-6,TRBV10-3,CAIFRGAGANVLTF
TRBD1,TRBJ2-7,TRBV6-5,CASSYSGTGTNEQYF
NA,TRBJ1-2,TRBV29-1,CSVEGGIHGYTF
NA,TRBJ1-1,TRBV15,CATSRDSGTEAFF
NA,TRBJ2-5,TRBV28,CASSGRATAYQETQYF
NA,TRBJ1-3,TRBV5-8,CASGLGHSGNTIYF
TRBD2,TRBJ2-7,TRBV14,CASSQAPEGGFKDEQYF
NA,TRBJ2-5,TRBV29-1,CSVELGETQYF
NA,TRBJ1-2,TRBV28,CASSLRDTDGYTF
NA,TRBJ1-1,TRBV18,CASSPLPTGGTEAFF
NA,TRBJ2-5,TRBV5-1,CASSRGGVWETQYF
TRBD1,TRBJ2-5,TRBV15,CATSRFGTGQETQYF
TRBD1,TRBJ2-1,TRBV5-6,CASSLGDRGSGEQFF
NA,TRBJ1-1,TRBV9,CASSDRVNTEAFF
NA,TRBJ2-1,TRBV7-6,CASSLLDYEQFF
NA,TRBJ2-6,TRBV9,CASSGYQQSKGANVLTF
NA,TRBJ1-4,TRBV5-1,CASSLTVYEKLFF
TRBD2,TRBJ2-2,TRBV11-3,CASSFGGVSTGELFF
TRBD2,TRBJ2-1,TRBV11-2,CASSPPGLAFSEQFF
NA,TRBJ2-4,TRBV2,CASSVFSPALRLGNIQYF
NA,TRBJ2-1,TRBV18,CASSPPLPSSGYNEQFF
NA,TRBJ1-2,TRBV9,CASSILGGYTF
TRBD1,TRBJ1-5,TRBV9,CASSVGQGSNQPQHF
TRBD2,TRBJ2-3,TRBV5-4,CAPGRPGTSGRADTQYF
NA,TRBJ1-1,TRBV5-1,CASRSGDTEAFF
NA,TRBJ1-5,TRBV27,CASSFLGARGSNQPQHF
NA,TRBJ2-1,TRBV9,CASSDSSYNEQFF
NA,TRBJ1-2,TRBV25-1,CASRAGTTDGYTF
TRBD1,TRBJ2-7,TRBV11-2,CASSLVPGQGAAYEQYF
NA,TRBJ1-2,TRBV5-1,CASSPTGGVENYGYTF
NA,TRBJ2-7,TRBV18,CASSQTGSSSYEQYF
NA,TRBJ1-5,TRBV13,CASSLDRNQPQHF
TRBD2,TRBJ2-3,TRBV6-5,CASSSLLAGSTDTQYF
TRBD1,TRBJ1-2,TRBV5-4,CASSFSQGRGYGYTF
NA,TRBJ2-7,TRBV7-9,CASSPTSSYEQYF
NA,TRBJ1-2,TRBV5-1,CASSLAQENYGYTF
NA,TRBJ2-5,TRBV7-9,CASSPDRVIQETQYF
TRBD1,TRBJ2-1,TRBV24-1,CATSDPGGPNEQFF
NA,TRBJ1-5,TRBV23-1,CASSRERQPQHF
TRBD1,TRBJ2-5,TRBV6-5,CASKRQGASGETQYF
NA,TRBJ2-7,TRBV5-4,CASSPSLAREQYF
NA,TRBJ1-5,TRBV5-6,CASSTGPSNQPQHF
NA,TRBJ2-2,TRBV24-1,CATSAYTGELFF
TRBD1,TRBJ1-4,TRBV5-1,CASSLGTGREKLFF